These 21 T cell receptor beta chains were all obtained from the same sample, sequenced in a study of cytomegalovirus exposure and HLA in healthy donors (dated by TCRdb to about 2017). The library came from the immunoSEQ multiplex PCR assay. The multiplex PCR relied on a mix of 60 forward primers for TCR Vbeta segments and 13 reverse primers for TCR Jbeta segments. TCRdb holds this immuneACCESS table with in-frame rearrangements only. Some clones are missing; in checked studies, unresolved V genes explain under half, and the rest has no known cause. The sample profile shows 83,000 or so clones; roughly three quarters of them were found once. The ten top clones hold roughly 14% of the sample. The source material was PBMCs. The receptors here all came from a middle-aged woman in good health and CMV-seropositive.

DNA for the CDR3: TGTGCCAGCAGTCCACGGACAGGGAAGACGACCCAGTACTTC. Its translation is CASSPRTGKTTQYF. The genes are TRBV27 and TRBJ2-5; 8 nucleotides match TRBD1. This CDR3 region has 14 residues. Per the germline V gene, CDR1 is MNHEY and CDR2 is SMNVEV (reference sequence). V lost 5 bases, J lost 7 bases, and 9 bases stayed unmatched.

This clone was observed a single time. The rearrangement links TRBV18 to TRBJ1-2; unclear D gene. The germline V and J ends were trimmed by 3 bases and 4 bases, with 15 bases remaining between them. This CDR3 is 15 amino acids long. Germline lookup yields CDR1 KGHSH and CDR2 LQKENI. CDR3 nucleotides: TGTGCCAGCTCACCTCCTGGCCTGAGGGCCTATGGCTACACCTTC. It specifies CASSPPGLRAYGYTF. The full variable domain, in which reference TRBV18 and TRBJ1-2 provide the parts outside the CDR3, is NAGVMQNPRHLVRRRGQEARLRCSPMKGHSHVYWYRQLPEEGLKFMVYLQKENIIDESGMPKERFSAEFPKEGPSILRIQQVVRGDSAAYFCASSPPGLRAYGYTFGSGTRLTVV.

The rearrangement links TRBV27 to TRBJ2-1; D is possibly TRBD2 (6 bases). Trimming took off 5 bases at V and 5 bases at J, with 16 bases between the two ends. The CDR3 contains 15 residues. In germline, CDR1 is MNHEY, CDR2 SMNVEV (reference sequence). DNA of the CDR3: TGTGCCAGCAGTGAAACTAGCCGCACCAACAATGAGCAGTTCTTC. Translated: CASSETSRTNNEQFF.

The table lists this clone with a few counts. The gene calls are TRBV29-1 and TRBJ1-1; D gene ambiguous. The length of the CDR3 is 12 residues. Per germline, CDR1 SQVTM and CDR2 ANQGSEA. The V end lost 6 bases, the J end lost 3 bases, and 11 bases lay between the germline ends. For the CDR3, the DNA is TGCAGCGTGGTAGCCACGCACACTGAAGCTTTCTTT. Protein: CSVVATHTEAFF.

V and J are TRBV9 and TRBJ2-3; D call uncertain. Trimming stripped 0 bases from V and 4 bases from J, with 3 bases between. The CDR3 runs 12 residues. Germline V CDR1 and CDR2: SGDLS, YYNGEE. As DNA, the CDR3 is TGTGCCAGCAGCGTAGCTTCAGATACGCAGTATTTT. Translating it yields CASSVASDTQYF.

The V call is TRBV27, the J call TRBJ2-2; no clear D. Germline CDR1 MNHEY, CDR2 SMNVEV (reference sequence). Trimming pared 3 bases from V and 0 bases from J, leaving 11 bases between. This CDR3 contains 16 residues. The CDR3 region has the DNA TGTGCCAGCAGTTTGAGGCCCTACCCGAACACCGGGGAGCTGTTTTTT. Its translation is CASSLRPYPNTGELFF.

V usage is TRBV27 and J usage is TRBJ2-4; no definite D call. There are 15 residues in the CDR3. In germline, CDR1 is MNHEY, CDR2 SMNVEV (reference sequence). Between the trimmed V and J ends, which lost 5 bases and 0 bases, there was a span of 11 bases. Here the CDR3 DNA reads TGTGCCAGCAGTCCCTCCTCGGGAGCCAAAAACATTCAGTACTTC. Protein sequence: CASSPSSGAKNIQYF.

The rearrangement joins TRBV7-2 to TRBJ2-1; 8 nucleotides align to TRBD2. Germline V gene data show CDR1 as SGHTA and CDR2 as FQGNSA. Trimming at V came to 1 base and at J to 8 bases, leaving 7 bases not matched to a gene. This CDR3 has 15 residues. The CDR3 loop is CASSLVGGAMDEQFF. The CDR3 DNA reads TGTGCCAGCAGCTTAGTCGGGGGGGCTATGGATGAGCAGTTCTTC. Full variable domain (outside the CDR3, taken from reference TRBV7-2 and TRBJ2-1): GAGVSQSPSNKVTEKGKDVELRCDPISGHTALYWYRQSLGQGLEFLIYFQGNSAPDKSGLPSDRFSAERTGGSVSTLTIQRTQQEDSAVYLCASSLVGGAMDEQFFGPGTRLTVL.

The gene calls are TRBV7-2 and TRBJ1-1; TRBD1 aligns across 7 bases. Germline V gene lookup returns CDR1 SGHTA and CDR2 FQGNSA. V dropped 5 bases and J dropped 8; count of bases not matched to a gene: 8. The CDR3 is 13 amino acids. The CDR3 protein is CASSPPRGPEAFF. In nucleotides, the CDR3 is TGTGCCAGCAGCCCCCCTAGGGGGCCCGAAGCTTTCTTT.

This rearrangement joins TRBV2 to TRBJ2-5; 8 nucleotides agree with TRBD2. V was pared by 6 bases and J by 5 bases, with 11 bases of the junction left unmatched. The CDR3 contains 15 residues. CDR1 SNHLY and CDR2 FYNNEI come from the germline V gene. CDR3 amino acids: CASSVRGLGSETQYF. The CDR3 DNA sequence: TGTGCCAGCAGCGTTAGGGGACTAGGGTCGGAGACCCAGTACTTC.

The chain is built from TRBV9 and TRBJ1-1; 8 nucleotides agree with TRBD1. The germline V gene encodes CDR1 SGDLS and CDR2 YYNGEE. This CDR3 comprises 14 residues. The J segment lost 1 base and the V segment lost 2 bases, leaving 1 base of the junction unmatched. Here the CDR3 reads CASSVTGANTEAFF. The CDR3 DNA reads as TGTGCCAGCAGCGTGACAGGGGCGAACACTGAAGCTTTCTTT.

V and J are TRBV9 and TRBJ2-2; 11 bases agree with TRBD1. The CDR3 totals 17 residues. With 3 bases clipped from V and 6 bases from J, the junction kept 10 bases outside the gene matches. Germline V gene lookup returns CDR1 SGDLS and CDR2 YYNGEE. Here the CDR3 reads CASSARIGTGGPGELFF. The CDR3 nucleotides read TGTGCCAGCAGCGCGAGAATAGGGACAGGGGGACCCGGGGAGCTGTTTTTT.

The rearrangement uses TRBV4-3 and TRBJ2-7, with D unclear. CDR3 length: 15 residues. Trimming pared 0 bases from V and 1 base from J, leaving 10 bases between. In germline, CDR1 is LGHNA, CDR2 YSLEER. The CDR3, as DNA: TGCGCCAGCAGCCAAGACGTTGGCCGTTCCTACGAGCAGTACTTC. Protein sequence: CASSQDVGRSYEQYF.

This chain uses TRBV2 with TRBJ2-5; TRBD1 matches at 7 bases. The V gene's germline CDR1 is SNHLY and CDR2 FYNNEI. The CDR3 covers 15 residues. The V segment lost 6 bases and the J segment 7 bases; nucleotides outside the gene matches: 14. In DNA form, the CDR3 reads TGTGCCAGCAGGGACCAACCCGGGACAGCCGGGACCCAGTACTTC. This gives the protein CASRDQPGTAGTQYF.

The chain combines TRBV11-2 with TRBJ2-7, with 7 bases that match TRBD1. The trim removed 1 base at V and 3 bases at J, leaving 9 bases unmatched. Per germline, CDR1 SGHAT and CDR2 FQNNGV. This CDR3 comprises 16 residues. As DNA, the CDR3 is TGTGCCAGCAGCTTAGCTGCAGGGGGTTACTTCTACGAGCAGTACTTC. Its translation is CASSLAAGGYFYEQYF.

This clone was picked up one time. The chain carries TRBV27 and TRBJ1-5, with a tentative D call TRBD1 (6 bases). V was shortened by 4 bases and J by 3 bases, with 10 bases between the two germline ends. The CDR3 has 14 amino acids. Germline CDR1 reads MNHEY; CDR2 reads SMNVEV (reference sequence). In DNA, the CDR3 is TGTGCCAGCAGTTCAACAGGGAACAATCAGCCCCAGCATTTT. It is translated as CASSSTGNNQPQHF.

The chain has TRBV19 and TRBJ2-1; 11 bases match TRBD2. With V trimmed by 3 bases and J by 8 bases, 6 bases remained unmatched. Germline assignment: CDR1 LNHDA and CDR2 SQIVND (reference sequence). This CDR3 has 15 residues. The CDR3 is CASSMGLAGGYEQFF. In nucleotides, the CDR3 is TGTGCCAGTAGTATGGGTCTAGCGGGAGGATATGAGCAGTTCTTC.

In nucleotides, the CDR3 is TGTGCCAGCAGCCCCGGGACTAGCACAGATACGCAGTATTTT. This sequence encodes CASSPGTSTDTQYF. The gene calls are TRBV7-8 and TRBJ2-3, with TRBD2 as a possible D gene (6 bases). Trimming left V 5 bases short and J 0 bases short, with 9 bases between. In germline, CDR1 is SGHVS, CDR2 FQNEAQ. This CDR3 has 14 residues. Together with reference TRBV7-8 and TRBJ2-3, the CDR3 gives the full variable domain: GAGVSQSPRYKVAKRGQDVALRCDPISGHVSLFWYQQALGQGPEFLTYFQNEAQLDKSGLPSDRFFAERPEGSVSTLKIQRTQQEDSAVYLCASSPGTSTDTQYFGPGTRLTVL.

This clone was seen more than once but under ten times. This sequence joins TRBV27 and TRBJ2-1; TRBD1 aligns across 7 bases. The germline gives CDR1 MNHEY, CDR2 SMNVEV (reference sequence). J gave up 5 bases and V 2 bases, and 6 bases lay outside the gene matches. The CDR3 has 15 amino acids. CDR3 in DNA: TGTGCCAGCAGTTTACATACAGGGGAGAACAATGAGCAGTTCTTC. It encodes CASSLHTGENNEQFF.

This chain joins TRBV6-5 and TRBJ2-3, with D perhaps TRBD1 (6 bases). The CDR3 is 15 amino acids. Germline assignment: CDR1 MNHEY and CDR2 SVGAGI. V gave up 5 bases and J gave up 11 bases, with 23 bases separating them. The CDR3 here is CASSLGAGALSGQYF. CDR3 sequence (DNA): TGTGCCAGCAGTCTGGGGGCAGGGGCCCTGAGCGGGCAGTATTTT.

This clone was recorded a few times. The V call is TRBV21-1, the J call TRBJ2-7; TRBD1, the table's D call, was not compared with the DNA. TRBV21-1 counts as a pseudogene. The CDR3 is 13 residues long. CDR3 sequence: CASSKEGLYEQYF. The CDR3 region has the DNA TGTGCCAGCAGCAAAGAGGGGTTATACGAGCAGTACTTC.